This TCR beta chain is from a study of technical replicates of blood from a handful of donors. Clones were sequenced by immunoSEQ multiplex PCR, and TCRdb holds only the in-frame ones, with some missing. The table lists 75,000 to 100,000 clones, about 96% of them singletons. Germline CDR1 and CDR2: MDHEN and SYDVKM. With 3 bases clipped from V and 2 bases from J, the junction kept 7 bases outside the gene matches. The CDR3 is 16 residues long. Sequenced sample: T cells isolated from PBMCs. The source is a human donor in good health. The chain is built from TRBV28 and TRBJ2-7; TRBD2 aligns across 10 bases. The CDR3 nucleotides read TGTGCCAGCAGTTTGGGGACGAGCGGGAGGGCCTACGAGCAGTACTTC. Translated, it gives CASSLGTSGRAYEQYF.